This is a list of T cell receptor beta chains from one sample in a study of Ad26.COV2.S vaccination and SARS-CoV-2 variants. Sequencing used immunoSEQ multiplex PCR; TCRdb keeps in-frame clones, though not all of them. The table records around 320,000 clones, around 81% of them present only once. The source material was peripheral blood, sampled in a trial of Ad26.COV2.S vaccine versus placebo. These receptors were collected from a person between 18 and 60 years old who received the Ad26.COV2.S COVID-19 vaccine or a placebo. The CDR3 runs from the conserved cysteine through the conserved F or W. The D gene is left open where the match is weak. Clone size is given for some rows only: seen once, a few or many times, or a class if the clone is expanded.

NA	once	TRBV4-2	TRBJ2-7	CASSQRGPYEQYF	TGTGCCAGCAGCCAACGGGGGCCCTACGAGCAGTACTTC
NA	NA	TRBV4-2	TRBJ2-7	CASSRGTDASYEQYF	TGTGCCAGCAGCCGCGGGACAGATGCATCCTACGAGCAGTACTTC
NA	NA	TRBV28	TRBJ1-1	CASSGSMGIVTEAFF	TGTGCCAGCAGTGGGTCTATGGGGATTGTTACTGAAGCTTTCTTT
NA	NA	TRBV23-1	TRBJ2-1	CASSQGSDWNPSYNEQFF	TGCGCCAGCAGTCAAGGCTCCGACTGGAACCCATCCTACAATGAGCAGTTCTTC
NA	NA	TRBV7-8	TRBJ2-7	CASSLRSGTYEQYF	TGTGCCAGCAGCTTAAGATCAGGGACCTACGAGCAGTACTTC
NA	NA	TRBV5-8	TRBJ2-1	CASVFYNEQFF	TGTGCCAGCGTTTTCTACAATGAGCAGTTCTTC
NA	NA	TRBV3-1/TRBV3-2	TRBJ1-3	CASSQGRGNTIYF	TGTGCCAGCAGCCAAGGTCGGGGGAACACCATATATTTT
TRBD1	NA	TRBV19	TRBJ1-2	CASSMRTGSGDGYTF	TGTGCCAGTAGTATGAGGACAGGGTCGGGCGATGGCTACACCTTC
NA	NA	TRBV20-1	TRBJ1-1	CSATGNTEAFF	TGCAGTGCTACAGGGAACACTGAAGCTTTCTTT
TRBD2	NA	TRBV11-3	TRBJ2-3	CASSLESSRGADTQYF	TGTGCCAGCAGCTTAGAGTCCTCACGGGGGGCAGATACGCAGTATTTT
NA	few	TRBV28	TRBJ1-2	CASSLYKAPRGYTF	TGTGCCAGCAGTCTCTATAAGGCCCCGCGTGGCTACACCTTC
NA	NA	TRBV28	TRBJ1-5	CASSLLGGNQPQHF	TGTGCCAGCAGTTTATTGGGCGGAAATCAGCCCCAGCATTTT
NA	NA	TRBV2	TRBJ2-2	CASRVAWLGELFF	TGTGCCAGCAGGGTCGCCTGGCTCGGGGAGCTGTTTTTT
NA	NA	TRBV23-1	TRBJ1-5	CASSQSRAVGQPQHF	TGCGCCAGCAGTCAATCCAGGGCAGTCGGGCAGCCCCAGCATTTT
NA	NA	TRBV7-9	TRBJ2-3	CASSRQGGMGDTQYF	TGTGCCAGCAGCAGACAGGGAGGGATGGGAGATACGCAGTATTTT
NA	NA	TRBV28	TRBJ2-7	CASSFWFRDSYEQYF	TGTGCCAGCAGTTTCTGGTTCAGGGACTCCTACGAGCAGTACTTC
TRBD1	many	TRBV4-1	TRBJ1-2	CASSQGTGSNYGYTF	TGCGCCAGCAGCCAAGGGACAGGGTCTAACTATGGCTACACCTTC